The 5 T cell receptor beta chains below were found in one sample sequenced in a study of blood T cell repertoires in COVID-19. Sequencing was performed with immunoSEQ multiplex PCR; in TCRdb, only in-frame clones are kept and a portion is missing. The sample holds more than 100,000 clones, roughly four fifths seen once. Sequenced input: peripheral blood. The source of these receptors is a woman aged 70-85 years with acute or convalescent COVID-19.

The CDR3 DNA sequence: TGTGCCTGGAGACAAGTCACTGAAGCTTTCTTT. Protein product: CAWRQVTEAFF. The chain has TRBV30 and TRBJ1-1; D unresolved. V shed 3 bases and J shed 4 bases, with 6 bases lying between them. CDR1 is GTSNPN and CDR2 is SVGIG in the germline V gene (reference sequence). CDR3 length equals 11 residues.

The gene calls are TRBV6-5 and TRBJ1-5; 7 positions match TRBD1. After removal of 4 bases from V and 6 bases from J, the junction contained 6 bases not matched to a gene. CDR3 length equals 14 residues. Germline values: CDR1 MNHEY, CDR2 SVGAGI. The chain's CDR3 is CASSFDRDSQPQHF. The CDR3 DNA follows: TGTGCCAGCAGTTTCGACAGGGACTCTCAGCCCCAGCATTTT.

The chain is built from TRBV7-2 and TRBJ2-3; a weak D match, TRBD2 (7 bases). With 0 bases removed from V and 2 bases from J, the gap between germline ends came to 18 bases. CDR1 and CDR2 (germline): SGHTA, FQGNSA. This CDR3 contains 18 residues. The CDR3: CASSLAAGFGGHTDTQYF. The CDR3 DNA sequence: TGTGCCAGCAGCTTAGCGGCTGGCTTCGGGGGGCACACAGATACGCAGTATTTT.

The rearrangement links TRBV3-1 (or the pseudogene TRBV3-2) to TRBJ2-4, with 9 bases aligning to TRBD2. Germline CDR1 and CDR2: LGHDT and YNNKEL (reference sequence). The CDR3 covers 13 residues. J lost 16 bases, V lost 4 bases, and 11 bases had no gene match. The CDR3 nucleotides read TGTGCCAGCAGCCCGGGTGGTCTAGCGGGGAGATACTTC. Amino acids: CASSPGGLAGRYF.

The V call is TRBV6-1, the J call TRBJ2-5; 9 bases agree with TRBD2. The CDR3 has 14 residues. V dropped 3 bases and J dropped 4; count of bases not matched to a gene: 3. CDR1 is MNHNS, CDR2 SASEGT, per germline. CDR3 DNA: TGTGCCAGCAGTGAGCGGGGGGGCAGAGAGACCCAGTACTTC. Protein: CASSERGGRETQYF.